This TCR beta chain was identified during a study of Ad26.COV2.S vaccination and SARS-CoV-2 variants. Overall study findings and caveats: Vaccinees and placebo recipients showed similar non-spike TCR breadth.

Stated treatment: 19 received Ad26.COV2.S at low or high dose, single or two shots; about 5 received placebo; per-sample allocation not given. It was on day 63 after the first vaccine or placebo injection that samples were taken. Here immunoSEQ multiplex PCR was the method, and the copy in TCRdb shows in-frame clones only, minus some. The sample holds about 330,000 clones; roughly 90% are singletons and the top ten take 4.5% to 7%. V dropped 6 bases and J dropped 10 bases, with 22 bases sitting between them. Germline CDR1 and CDR2: MDHEN and SYDVKM. The CDR3 runs to 16 residues. Turning to this clone: Its matching antigen is unknown.

This sequence was found in a person between 18 and 59 years old who received the Ad26.COV2.S COVID-19 vaccine or a placebo. This specimen was peripheral blood, taken in a trial of Ad26.COV2.S vaccine versus placebo. The chain is built from TRBV28 and TRBJ1-6; weak D call: TRBD1 (5 bases). CDR3 sequence (DNA): TGTGCCAGCAGCTCCGGGTGGGGCCTAGGAGGGTCACCCCTCCACTTT. Residues: CASSSGWGLGGSPLHF.